The text below deals with one T cell receptor (beta chain). Trimming left V 2 bases short and J 6 bases short, with 14 bases between. CDR1 is LNHDA, CDR2 SQIVND, per germline (reference sequence). This CDR3 region has 14 residues. Per the study methods: Estimation of nucleated cell counts relied on the amplification of reference gene primers. Repertoires were generated with immunoSEQ multiplex PCR, while TCRdb's copy carries only in-frame clones and drops some. V, J and clone size are taken as reported in that table, and D and trimming were inferred from the DNA itself. Seen here are 240,000 or so clones, around 87% observed once, and the top ten hold approximately 6.8%. This entry belongs to a study of blood T cell repertoires in COVID-19. About the study: Sites in the United States, Italy and Spain provided acute and convalescent COVID-19 samples. T cells, B-cell-depleted T cells, or PBMCs supplied cDNA or gDNA.

The sequence came from a woman in her 70s with active or convalescent COVID-19. The chain joins TRBV19 to TRBJ2-7; tentative D call: TRBD2 (7 bases). Sequenced material: peripheral blood. CDR3 DNA: TGTGCCAGTAGTATAAAGGGGGGGCAAAGCGAGCAGTACTTC. Translation gives CASSIKGGQSEQYF.